This T cell receptor beta chain originates from a study of T cells in localized non-small cell lung cancer. Study-wide findings and caveats: Turning up in adjacent lung were a median approximately 50 of the top 100 tumor clones. It remains possible that heterogeneity exists, since only one tumor region was sequenced.

A note on this clone: The antigen is unknown.

This CDR3 comprises 14 residues. V was clipped by 3 bases and J by 6 bases, with 13 bases between them. The V gene's germline CDR1 is SGDLS and CDR2 YYNGEE. Generated by immunoSEQ multiplex PCR, the TCRdb table keeps only in-frame clones and is missing some. Among fewer than 35,000 clones listed, about nine tenths were seen once. The input for sequencing was peripheral blood, taken before any cancer treatment. The TCR sequence derives from a man aged 40-75 years with stage I lung adenocarcinoma. The chain couples TRBV9 to TRBJ1-5; D gene unclear. The CDR3 here is CASSDRPGFQPQHF. The CDR3 DNA reads as TGTGCCAGCAGCGACCGACCGGGCTTTCAGCCCCAGCATTTT.